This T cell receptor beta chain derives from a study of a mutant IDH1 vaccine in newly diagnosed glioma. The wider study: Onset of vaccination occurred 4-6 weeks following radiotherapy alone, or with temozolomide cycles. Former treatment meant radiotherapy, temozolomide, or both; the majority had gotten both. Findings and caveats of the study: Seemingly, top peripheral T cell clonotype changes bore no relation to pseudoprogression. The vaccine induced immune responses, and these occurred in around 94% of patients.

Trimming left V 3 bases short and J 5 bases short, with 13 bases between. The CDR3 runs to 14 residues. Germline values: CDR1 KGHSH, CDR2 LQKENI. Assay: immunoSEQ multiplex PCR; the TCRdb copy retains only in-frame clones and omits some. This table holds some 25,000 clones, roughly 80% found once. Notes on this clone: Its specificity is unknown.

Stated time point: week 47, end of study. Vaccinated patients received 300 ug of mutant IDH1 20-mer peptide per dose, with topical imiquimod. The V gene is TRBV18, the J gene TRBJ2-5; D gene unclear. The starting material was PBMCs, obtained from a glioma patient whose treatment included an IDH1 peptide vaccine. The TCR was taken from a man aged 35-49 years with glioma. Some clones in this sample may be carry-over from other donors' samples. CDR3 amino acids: CASSPSVNGETQYF. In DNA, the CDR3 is TGTGCCAGCTCACCGAGCGTCAACGGGGAGACCCAGTACTTC.